This TCR beta chain was captured by sequencing in a study of blood T cell repertoires in COVID-19. Germline values: CDR1 KGHSH, CDR2 LQKENI. V was cut by 3 bases and J by 0 bases, with 15 bases left in between. The CDR3 spans 17 residues. Original methodology: Amplifying reference gene primers gave estimates of nucleated cell counts. Data came from immunoSEQ multiplex PCR; TCRdb stores just in-frame clones and leaves some out. Clonal size and the V and J genes are those of that table, whereas D and trimming came from the DNA. The sample holds under 450,000 clones, roughly 87% seen once. Everyone who took part was about 18 to 89 years old, and they came from 20 to 25 US areas. Cohorts were assigned according to the clinical history that participants reported.

Source material: PBMCs or T cells enriched from blood (not recorded which). V and J are TRBV18 and TRBJ1-3, with D possibly matching TRBD1 (5 bases). This sequence originates from a woman aged 25 to 39 who had recovered from COVID-19. CDR3 nucleotides: TGTGCCAGCTCACCCTCGGGCCCGGGGGGCTCTGGAAACACCATATATTTT. It codes for CASSPSGPGGSGNTIYF.